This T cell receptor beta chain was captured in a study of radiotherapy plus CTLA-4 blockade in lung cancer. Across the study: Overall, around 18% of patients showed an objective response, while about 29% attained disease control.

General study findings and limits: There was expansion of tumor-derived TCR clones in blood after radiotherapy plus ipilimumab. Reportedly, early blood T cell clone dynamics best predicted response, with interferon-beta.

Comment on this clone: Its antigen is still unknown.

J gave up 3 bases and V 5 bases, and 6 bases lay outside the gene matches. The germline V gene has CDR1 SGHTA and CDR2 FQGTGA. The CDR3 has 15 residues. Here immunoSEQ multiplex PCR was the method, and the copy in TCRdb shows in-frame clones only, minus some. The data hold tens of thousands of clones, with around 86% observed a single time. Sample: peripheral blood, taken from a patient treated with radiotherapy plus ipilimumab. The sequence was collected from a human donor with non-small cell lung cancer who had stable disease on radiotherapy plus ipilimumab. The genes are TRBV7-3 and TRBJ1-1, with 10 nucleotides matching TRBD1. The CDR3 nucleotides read TGTGCCAGCAGCCCAGGGACAGGGGACTACACTGAAGCTTTCTTT. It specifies CASSPGTGDYTEAFF.